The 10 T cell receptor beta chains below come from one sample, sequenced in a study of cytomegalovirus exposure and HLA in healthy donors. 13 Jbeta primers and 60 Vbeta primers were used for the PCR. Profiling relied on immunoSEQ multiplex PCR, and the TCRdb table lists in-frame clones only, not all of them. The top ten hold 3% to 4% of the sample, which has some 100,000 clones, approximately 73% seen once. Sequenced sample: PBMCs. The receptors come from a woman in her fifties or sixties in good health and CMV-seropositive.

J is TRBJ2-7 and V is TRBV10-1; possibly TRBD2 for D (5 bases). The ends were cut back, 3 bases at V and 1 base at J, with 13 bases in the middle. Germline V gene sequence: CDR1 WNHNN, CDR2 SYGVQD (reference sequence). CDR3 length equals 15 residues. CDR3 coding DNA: TGCGCCAGCAGTGAAGGGCCGGGGATTTCCTACGAGCAGTACTTC. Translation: CASSEGPGISYEQYF.

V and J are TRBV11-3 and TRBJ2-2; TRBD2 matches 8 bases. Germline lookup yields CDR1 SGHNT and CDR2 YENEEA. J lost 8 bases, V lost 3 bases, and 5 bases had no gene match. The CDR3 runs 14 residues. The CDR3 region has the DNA TGTGCCAGCAGCTTTAGCGGGGTGATGGGGGAGCTGTTTTTT. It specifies CASSFSGVMGELFF.

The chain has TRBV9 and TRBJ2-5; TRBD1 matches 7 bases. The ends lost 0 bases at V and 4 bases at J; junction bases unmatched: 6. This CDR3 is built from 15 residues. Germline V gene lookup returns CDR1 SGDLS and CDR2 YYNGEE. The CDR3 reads CASSVEGGYGETQYF. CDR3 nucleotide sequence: TGTGCCAGCAGCGTAGAAGGGGGCTACGGAGAGACCCAGTACTTC.

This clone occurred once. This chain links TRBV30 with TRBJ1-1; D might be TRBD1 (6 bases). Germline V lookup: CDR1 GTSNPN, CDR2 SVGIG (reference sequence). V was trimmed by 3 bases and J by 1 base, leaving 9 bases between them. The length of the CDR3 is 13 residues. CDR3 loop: CAWRVQGNTEAFF. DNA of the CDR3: TGTGCCTGGAGGGTACAGGGGAACACTGAAGCTTTCTTT.

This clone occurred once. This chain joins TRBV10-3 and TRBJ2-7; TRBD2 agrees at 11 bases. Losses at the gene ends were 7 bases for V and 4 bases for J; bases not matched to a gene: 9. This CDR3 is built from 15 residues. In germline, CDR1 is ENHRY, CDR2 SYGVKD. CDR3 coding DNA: TGTGCCATCACCCCAGGACTAGCGGGCGGTTACGAGCAGTACTTC. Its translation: CAITPGLAGGYEQYF.

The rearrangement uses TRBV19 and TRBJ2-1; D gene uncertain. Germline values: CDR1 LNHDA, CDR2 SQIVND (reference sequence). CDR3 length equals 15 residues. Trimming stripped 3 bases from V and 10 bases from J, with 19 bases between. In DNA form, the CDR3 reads TGTGCCAGTAGTATTCCCCCGGCAGGATCGAGAGAGCAGTTCTTC. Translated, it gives CASSIPPAGSREQFF.

The CDR3 nucleotides read TGTGCCAGCAGCCCCGGGACAGGGACGATGAACACTGAAGCTTTCTTT. Translating gives CASSPGTGTMNTEAFF. J is TRBJ1-1 and V is TRBV7-9, with TRBD1 matching 9 bases. The length of the CDR3 is 16 residues. The germline CDR1 and CDR2 sequences are SEHNR and FQNEAQ (reference sequence). With 5 bases clipped from V and 0 bases from J, the junction kept 7 bases outside the gene matches.

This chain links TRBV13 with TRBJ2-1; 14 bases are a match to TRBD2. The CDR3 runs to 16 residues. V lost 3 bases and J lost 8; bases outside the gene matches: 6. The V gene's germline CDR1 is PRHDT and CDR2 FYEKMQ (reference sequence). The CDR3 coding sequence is TGTGCCAGCAGCTTTCGGGGACTAGCGGGAGTGTATGAGCAGTTCTTC. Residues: CASSFRGLAGVYEQFF.

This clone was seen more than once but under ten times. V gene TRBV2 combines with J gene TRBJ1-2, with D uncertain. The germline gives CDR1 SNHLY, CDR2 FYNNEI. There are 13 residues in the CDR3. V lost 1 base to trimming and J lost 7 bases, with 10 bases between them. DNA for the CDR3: TGTGCCAGCAGTGAAGTCCCGGCGGCTGGCTACACCTTC. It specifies CASSEVPAAGYTF.

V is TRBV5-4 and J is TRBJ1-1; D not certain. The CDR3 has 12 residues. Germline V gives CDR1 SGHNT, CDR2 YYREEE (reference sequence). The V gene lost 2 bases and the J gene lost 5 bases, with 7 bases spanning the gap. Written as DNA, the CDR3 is TGTGCCAGCAGCTTCCGCGGGACTGAAGCTTTCTTT. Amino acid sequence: CASSFRGTEAFF.